This paragraph covers one T cell receptor beta chain sequence. Its antigen is undetermined. The sample is drawn from a study of radiotherapy plus CTLA-4 blockade in lung cancer. Findings and limits, study-wide: Tumor-derived TCR clones expanded in blood after radiotherapy plus ipilimumab.

Chemo-refractory metastatic non-small-cell lung cancer patients received focal radiation with ipilimumab CTLA-4 blockade. Trimming shortened V by 0 bases and J by 5 bases, and 5 bases separated the two germline ends. This CDR3 is 13 amino acids long. Germline-derived CDR1 and CDR2 are SGHAT and FQNNGV. Produced via immunoSEQ multiplex PCR; TCRdb's table is partial and in-frame only. The sample shows 81,000 or so clones, under 80% of them seen only once. The sequence was collected from a human donor with non-small cell lung cancer whose response to radiotherapy plus ipilimumab could not be evaluated. Some clones in this sample may be carry-over from other donors' samples. The chain uses TRBV11-2 and TRBJ1-5; no clear D. The source material was peripheral blood, sampled from a patient treated with radiotherapy plus ipilimumab. As DNA, the CDR3 is TGTGCCAGCAGCTTAGAGAGGGATCAGCCCCAGCATTTT. It specifies CASSLERDQPQHF.